This TCR beta chain was profiled in a study of blood T cell repertoires in COVID-19. Study summary: Sites in the United States, Italy and Spain provided acute and convalescent COVID-19 samples.

Germline lookup yields CDR1 GTSNPN and CDR2 SVGIG (reference sequence). Trimming cost V 7 bases and J 8 bases, with 20 bases left between them. This CDR3 has 14 amino acids. In this sample, this clone turned up once. How the authors handled the data: Reference gene primer amplification yielded estimated nucleated cell counts. Profiled with immunoSEQ multiplex PCR; TCRdb holds only in-frame clones, not every one. The DNA gave D and trimming, while V, J and clone size come from that table. Altogether 95,000 to 120,000 clones are present, around 89% being singletons, with the ten largest covering 4.6%. The gene calls are TRBV30 and TRBJ1-4; D may be TRBD1 (5 bases). The sequence was collected from a woman in her 50s with acute or convalescent COVID-19. The sequencing input was peripheral blood. CDR3 sequence (DNA): TGTGCCTCAAGCCGGGGGGGAAGGCGGGAAAAACTGTTTTTT. Translated: CASSRGGRREKLFF.